The source of this TCR beta chain is a study of cytomegalovirus exposure and HLA in healthy donors. The PCR ran on 60 Vbeta and 13 Jbeta primers. Only in-frame clones appear in the TCRdb table, and some are missing; sequencing was by immunoSEQ multiplex PCR. Seen here are 120,000 to 150,000 clones, roughly four fifths observed once, and the top ten hold over 2.5%. V dropped 0 bases and J dropped 0 bases, with 18 bases sitting between them. The length of the CDR3 is 19 residues. Germline-derived CDR1 and CDR2 are LGHNA and YSLEER. The gene calls are TRBV4-3 and TRBJ1-3, with D maybe TRBD1 (6 bases). Specimen: PBMCs. This receptor was obtained from a male donor in good health and CMV-seronegative. The CDR3 sequence is CASSQDYGPGEGSGNTIYF. Written as DNA, the CDR3 is TGCGCCAGCAGCCAAGATTACGGTCCAGGGGAGGGCTCTGGAAACACCATATATTTT.